The 4 T cell receptor beta chains below come from one sample, sequenced in a study of blood T cell repertoires in COVID-19 (dated by TCRdb to 2020 to 2022). To prepare the library, the immunoSEQ multiplex PCR assay was applied. The clones in this table, taken by TCRdb from immuneACCESS, are in-frame only. Not every clone is retained; where verified, under half of the shortfall comes from an unresolved V gene, and the cause of the rest is unknown. The sample table records 240,000 or so clones; approximately 78% of these occur just once. The top ten clones comprise about an eighth of the sample. The sequenced material came from peripheral blood. Receptors originate from a woman aged 55-75 years with active or convalescent COVID-19.

The gene calls are TRBV18 and TRBJ1-1; unclear D gene. V gave up 3 bases and J gave up 0 bases, with 11 bases separating them. The CDR3 runs to 15 residues. Per germline, CDR1 KGHSH and CDR2 LQKENI. In nucleotides, the CDR3 is TGTGCCAGCTCACCTAGTGAGGCGGTGAACACTGAAGCTTTCTTT. It is translated as CASSPSEAVNTEAFF.

This clone was observed a few times. The chain is built from TRBV7-9 and TRBJ1-3; D is unclear. V lost 0 bases to trimming and J lost 7 bases, with 7 bases between them. Germline V gene lookup returns CDR1 SEHNR and CDR2 FQNEAQ (reference sequence). The CDR3 has 13 residues. CDR3: CASSLALRNTIYF. The CDR3 DNA is TGTGCCAGCAGCTTAGCCCTCCGGAACACCATATATTTT.

DNA of the CDR3: TGTGCCAGCAGCTTAGGACTAGACTATGAGCAGTTCTTC. It translates to CASSLGLDYEQFF. The chain has TRBV11-2 and TRBJ2-1; a weak D match, TRBD2 (6 bases). Trimming pared 1 base from V and 8 bases from J, leaving 9 bases between. The germline gives CDR1 SGHAT, CDR2 FQNNGV. This CDR3 spans 13 amino acids.

This clone was observed at least ten times. The chain recombines TRBV6-5 with TRBJ2-7; 7 nucleotides agree with TRBD2. This CDR3 has 14 amino acids. V lost 8 bases and J lost 2; bases outside the gene matches: 9. In germline, CDR1 is MNHEY, CDR2 SVGAGI. The CDR3 bases are TGTGCCAGCGATCTGGGGACTACCCCCTACGAGCAGTACTTC. Amino acids: CASDLGTTPYEQYF.